Listed below are T cell receptor beta chains from one sample, sequenced in a study of vaccination effects on CD4 cells after COVID-19. Antigens for these TCRs are unknown. The data were produced by immunoSEQ multiplex PCR, yet TCRdb's version contains in-frame clones alone and is incomplete. The sample carries under 55,000 clones, around 66% recorded once. Sequenced here: CD4+ T cells from PBMCs cultured with a peptide pool, sampled before COVID-19 vaccination. All receptors come from a human donor who had a prior SARS-CoV-2 infection. Each CDR3 is given with its conserved first and last residue. Each record gives: D gene, clone size, V gene, J gene, CDR3 DNA, CDR3 protein. A D gene is named only where the DNA matches it firmly. Only part of the rows carry a size: once, few, many, or a class if the clone is expanded.

d_call: NA; clone_size: NA; v_call: TRBV5-4; j_call: TRBJ1-2; cdr3_nt: TGTGCCAGCAGCTTGCTTTTTGGTGTGCAGGATGGCTACACCTTC; cdr3_aa: CASSLLFGVQDGYTF
d_call: NA; clone_size: NA; v_call: TRBV5-3; j_call: TRBJ1-6; cdr3_nt: TGTGCCAGAAGCCACGGCCGTAAACGGAGGAATTCACCCCTCCACTTT; cdr3_aa: CARSHGRKRRNSPLHF
d_call: NA; clone_size: few; v_call: TRBV6-1; j_call: TRBJ1-1; cdr3_nt: TGTGCCAGCAGTGAAGGTCTGGAGAACACTGAAGCTTTCTTT; cdr3_aa: CASSEGLENTEAFF
d_call: NA; clone_size: NA; v_call: TRBV27; j_call: TRBJ1-6; cdr3_nt: TGTGCCAGCAGAATCGTAAATTCACCCCTCCACTTT; cdr3_aa: CASRIVNSPLHF
d_call: NA; clone_size: NA; v_call: TRBV6-2/TRBV6-3; j_call: TRBJ2-2; cdr3_nt: TGTGCCAGCAGTTACTTCGGGGGCCCGGAAACCGGGGAGCTGTTTTTT; cdr3_aa: CASSYFGGPETGELFF
d_call: NA; clone_size: NA; v_call: TRBV19; j_call: TRBJ2-1; cdr3_nt: TGTGCCAGTAGTATCGCCTCCACTAGCCAGCAGTTCTTC; cdr3_aa: CASSIASTSQQFF
d_call: TRBD2; clone_size: NA; v_call: TRBV5-1; j_call: TRBJ2-5; cdr3_nt: TGCGCCAGCAGCCCAGGACTAGCGGGGGCAGAGACCCAGTACTTC; cdr3_aa: CASSPGLAGAETQYF
d_call: TRBD2; clone_size: NA; v_call: TRBV10-3; j_call: TRBJ2-1; cdr3_nt: TGTGCCATCAGTGGGGGACTAGCGGGGGGCAATGAGCAGTTCTTC; cdr3_aa: CAISGGLAGGNEQFF
d_call: TRBD2; clone_size: few; v_call: TRBV4-2; j_call: TRBJ2-3; cdr3_nt: TGTGCCAGCAGCCAAGAACTAGCGGGAGAGGTAGATACGCAGTATTTT; cdr3_aa: CASSQELAGEVDTQYF
d_call: TRBD1; clone_size: once; v_call: TRBV7-2; j_call: TRBJ1-2; cdr3_nt: TGTGCCAGCAGCAAAACGACAGGGGGCATCTATGGCTACACCTTC; cdr3_aa: CASSKTTGGIYGYTF
d_call: NA; clone_size: NA; v_call: TRBV15; j_call: TRBJ1-2; cdr3_nt: TGTGCCACCAGCAGAGATTTGAGTAGCTATGGCTACACCTTC; cdr3_aa: CATSRDLSSYGYTF
d_call: NA; clone_size: NA; v_call: TRBV4-3; j_call: TRBJ2-1; cdr3_nt: TGCGCCAGCAGCCAAGATTGGTCGGGCTACTACAATGAGCAGTTCTTC; cdr3_aa: CASSQDWSGYYNEQFF
d_call: NA; clone_size: NA; v_call: TRBV15; j_call: TRBJ1-2; cdr3_nt: TGTGCCACCAGCAGAGTCTTCGGCAGTGACTATGGCTACACCTTC; cdr3_aa: CATSRVFGSDYGYTF
d_call: NA; clone_size: NA; v_call: TRBV5-1; j_call: TRBJ2-5; cdr3_nt: TGCGCCAGCAGCCCGGGCCTCCCGGGCGAGACCCAGTACTTC; cdr3_aa: CASSPGLPGETQYF
d_call: NA; clone_size: few; v_call: TRBV5-1; j_call: TRBJ1-2; cdr3_nt: TGCGCCAGCAGCTTGGGTTCAGGCTATGGCTACACCTTC; cdr3_aa: CASSLGSGYGYTF
d_call: NA; clone_size: NA; v_call: TRBV28; j_call: TRBJ2-7; cdr3_nt: TGTGCCAGCAGTCCAGACCCTTACGAGCAGTACTTC; cdr3_aa: CASSPDPYEQYF